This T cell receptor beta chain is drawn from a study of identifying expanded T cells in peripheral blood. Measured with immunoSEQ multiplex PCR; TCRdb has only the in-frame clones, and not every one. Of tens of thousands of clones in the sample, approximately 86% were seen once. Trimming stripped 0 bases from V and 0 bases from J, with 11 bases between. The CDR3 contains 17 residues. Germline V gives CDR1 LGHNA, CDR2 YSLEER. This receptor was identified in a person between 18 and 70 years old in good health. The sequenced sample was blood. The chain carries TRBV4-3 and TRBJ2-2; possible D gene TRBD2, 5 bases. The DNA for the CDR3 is TGCGCCAGCAGCCAAGATCTAGCAGGCTCGAACACCGGGGAGCTGTTTTTT. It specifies CASSQDLAGSNTGELFF.